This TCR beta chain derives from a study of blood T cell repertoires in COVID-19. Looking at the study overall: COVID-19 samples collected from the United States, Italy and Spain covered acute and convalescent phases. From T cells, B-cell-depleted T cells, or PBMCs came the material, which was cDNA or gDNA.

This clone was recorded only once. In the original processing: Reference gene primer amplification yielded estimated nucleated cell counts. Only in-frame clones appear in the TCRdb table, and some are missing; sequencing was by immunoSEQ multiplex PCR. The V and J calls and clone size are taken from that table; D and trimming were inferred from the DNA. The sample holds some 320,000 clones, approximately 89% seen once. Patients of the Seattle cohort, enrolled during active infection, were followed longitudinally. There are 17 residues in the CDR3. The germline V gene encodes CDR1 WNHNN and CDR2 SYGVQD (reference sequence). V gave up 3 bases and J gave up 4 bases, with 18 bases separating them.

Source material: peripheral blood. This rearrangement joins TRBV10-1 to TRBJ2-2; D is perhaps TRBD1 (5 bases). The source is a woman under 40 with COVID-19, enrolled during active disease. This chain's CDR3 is CASSETKGSFLTGELFF. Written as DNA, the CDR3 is TGCGCCAGCAGTGAAACGAAGGGGTCCTTCCTCACCGGGGAGCTGTTTTTT.